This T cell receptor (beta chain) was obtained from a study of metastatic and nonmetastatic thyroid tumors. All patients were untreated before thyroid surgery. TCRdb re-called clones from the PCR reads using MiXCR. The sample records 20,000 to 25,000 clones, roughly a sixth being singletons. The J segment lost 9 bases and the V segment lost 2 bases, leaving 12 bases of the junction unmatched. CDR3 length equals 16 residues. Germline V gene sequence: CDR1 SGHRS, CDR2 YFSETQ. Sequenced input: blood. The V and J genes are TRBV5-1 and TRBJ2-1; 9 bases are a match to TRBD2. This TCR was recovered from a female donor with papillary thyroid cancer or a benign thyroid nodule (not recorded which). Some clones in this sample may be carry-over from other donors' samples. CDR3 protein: CASSFNSGSTGGEQFF. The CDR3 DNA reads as TGCGCCAGCAGCTTCAATAGCGGGAGTACCGGGGGTGAGCAGTTCTTC.